This is a list of T cell receptor beta chains from one sample in a study of cytomegalovirus exposure and HLA in healthy donors. The method was immunoSEQ multiplex PCR; TCRdb's version includes in-frame clones alone and lacks a portion of them. The sample includes approximately 150,000 clones, roughly 80% of them seen just once. Sequencing was done on a sample of PBMCs. Receptors were obtained from a human donor in good health. Both conserved end residues are part of each CDR3. D genes are given only for firm matches. Where a row states a size, it is once, few, many or the class of an expanded clone; other rows omit it.

v_call,j_call,d_call,clone_size,cdr3_nt,cdr3_aa
TRBV6-1,TRBJ1-6,TRBD1,.,TGTGCCAGCAGTGGGCCGGGACAGAATTCACCCCTCCACTTT,CASSGPGQNSPLHF
TRBV5-1,TRBJ1-1,.,.,TGCGCCAGCAGCTTGGAGGGACAAAGTGAAGCTTTCTTT,CASSLEGQSEAFF
TRBV5-3,TRBJ2-7,TRBD1,.,TGTGCCATACAGGGGGCAATATACGAGCAGTACTTC,CAIQGAIYEQYF
TRBV6-5,TRBJ1-3,.,.,TGTGCCAGCAGTTTTGGTGAGCAAGCTGGAAACACCATATATTTT,CASSFGEQAGNTIYF
TRBV5-1,TRBJ1-3,TRBD1,.,TGCGCCAGCGGACAGGGCGTTGGAAACACCATATATTTT,CASGQGVGNTIYF
TRBV4-2,TRBJ1-2,TRBD1,once,TGTGCCAGCAGCCAGTGGGACAGCAACTATGGCTACACCTTC,CASSQWDSNYGYTF
TRBV13,TRBJ1-2,TRBD1,.,TGTGCCAGCAGCTTAGGGACAGGGCCAAACTATGGCTACACCTTC,CASSLGTGPNYGYTF
TRBV10-3,TRBJ2-5,TRBD2,.,TGTGCCATCAGCTGGGGCGGGGGGGAAGAGACCCAGTACTTC,CAISWGGGEETQYF
TRBV2,TRBJ1-4,.,few,TGTGCCAGCAGTGAATTTCAAGGGACTTCGAATGAAAAACTGTTTTTT,CASSEFQGTSNEKLFF
TRBV4-3,TRBJ2-7,.,.,TGCGCCAGCAGCCAAGATCTGAGTTTCTCCTACGAGCAGTACTTC,CASSQDLSFSYEQYF
TRBV29-1,TRBJ2-7,TRBD1,.,TGCAGCGTTAAGGGACAGGGGATCTCCTACGAGCAGTACTTC,CSVKGQGISYEQYF
TRBV6-5,TRBJ2-7,TRBD1,.,TGTGCCAGCAGTAATGACAGGGGACGCTACGAGCAGTACTTC,CASSNDRGRYEQYF
TRBV27,TRBJ2-5,TRBD1,.,TGTGCCAGCAGATCACCGACAGGGGGCCGGGAGACCCAGTACTTC,CASRSPTGGRETQYF
TRBV6-1,TRBJ2-7,.,.,TGTGCCAGCAGGGACAGCCAAAGCGAGCAGTACTTC,CASRDSQSEQYF
TRBV5-1,TRBJ2-2,TRBD2,once,TGCGCCAGCATGTCTAGCGGGGGCACCGGGGAGCTGTTTTTT,CASMSSGGTGELFF
TRBV14,TRBJ1-2,.,.,TGTGCCAGCAGTCAACAATTCTATGGCTACACCTTC,CASSQQFYGYTF
TRBV21-1,TRBJ1-3,.,.,TGTGCCAGCCTACAGGGCTCTGGAAACACCATATATTTT,CASLQGSGNTIYF
TRBV4-3,TRBJ2-5,TRBD2,.,TGCGCCAGCAGCCCATCTAGCGGGGTACAAGAGACCCAGTACTTC,CASSPSSGVQETQYF
TRBV27,TRBJ1-5,.,few,TGTGCCAGCAGTTTTGGGCAGCAAAATCAGCCCCAGCATTTT,CASSFGQQNQPQHF
TRBV5-1,TRBJ1-1,.,.,TGCGCCAGCAGCTTCAGGGAATACTCGAACACTGAAGCTTTCTTT,CASSFREYSNTEAFF
TRBV4-3,TRBJ2-4,.,.,TGCGCCAGCAGCCAAGATTCTACTAGCTCCCGTCAGTACTTC,CASSQDSTSSRQYF
TRBV15,TRBJ2-7,.,few,TGTGCCACCAGCAGAGGGCGGAATACCTACGAGCAGTACTTC,CATSRGRNTYEQYF
TRBV5-1,TRBJ2-1,.,few,TGCGCCAGCAGCGGAGGTCGAGGGTCCTACAATGAGCAGTTCTTC,CASSGGRGSYNEQFF
TRBV4-3,TRBJ2-3,.,few,TGCGCCAGCAGCAAGGACTACACTAGCACAGATACGCAGTATTTT,CASSKDYTSTDTQYF
TRBV7-2,TRBJ2-1,.,.,TGTGCCAGCAGCTTAGCTAGGTCTAGTCAGTTCTTC,CASSLARSSQFF
TRBV4-1,TRBJ1-4,.,.,TGCGCCAGCAGTCCCGGGGGGGCGCCGGCTAATGAAAAACTGTTTTTT,CASSPGGAPANEKLFF
TRBV10-1,TRBJ2-2,.,.,TGCGCCAGCAGTGAAACAGGAAGGGGGTGGGGCGGGGAGCTGTTTTTT,CASSETGRGWGGELFF
TRBV6-4,TRBJ2-3,.,few,TGTGCCAGCAGTGAGGACGAAAGGGGCGCGCAGTATTTT,CASSEDERGAQYF
TRBV13,TRBJ2-7,.,once,TGTGCCAGCAGCTCAAATGGTCCGGGTTTCTACGAGCAGTACTTC,CASSSNGPGFYEQYF
TRBV11-3,TRBJ2-2,TRBD2,.,TGTGCCAGCAGCACCAGACTAGCGGGGGAGGACACCGGGGAGCTGTTTTTT,CASSTRLAGEDTGELFF
TRBV4-3,TRBJ1-2,TRBD1,.,TGCGCCAGCAGCCCCGAACCCCCAGGGGGTCCCGCAGGGTGGAGTGGCTACACCTTC,CASSPEPPGGPAGWSGYTF
TRBV5-1,TRBJ2-2,TRBD1,.,TGCGCCAGCAGCCAAATCGGACAGGCCACCGGGGAGCTGTTTTTT,CASSQIGQATGELFF
TRBV5-1,TRBJ2-7,.,few,TGCGCCAGCAGCTACACGCAGAACGAGCAGTACTTC,CASSYTQNEQYF
TRBV11-2,TRBJ1-4,.,.,TGTGCCAGCAGCTTACGCGGCGGGGAGAACGAAAAACTGTTTTTT,CASSLRGGENEKLFF
TRBV5-6,TRBJ2-1,.,.,TGTGCCAGCAGCTTGATCAGTGAGCAGTTCTTC,CASSLISEQFF
TRBV6-5,TRBJ1-1,.,.,TGTGCCAGCAGCAACCGGGACTGGGGGACTGAAGCTTTCTTT,CASSNRDWGTEAFF
TRBV11-2,TRBJ1-3,.,.,TGTGCCAGCAGCTTAGACCTCCAGGGCCGCGCTGGAAACACCATATATTTT,CASSLDLQGRAGNTIYF
TRBV7-2,TRBJ1-6,.,.,TGTGCCAGCAGAACTAACTCCTATAATTCACCCCTCCACTTT,CASRTNSYNSPLHF
TRBV4-3,TRBJ2-7,TRBD1,few,TGCGCCAGCAGCCAAGAAGAGGGGGCGTCCTACGAGCAGTACTTC,CASSQEEGASYEQYF
TRBV6-5,TRBJ1-2,.,once,TGTGCCAGCAGTCCATCCGCGGAGATCTATGGCTACACCTTC,CASSPSAEIYGYTF
TRBV2,TRBJ1-1,TRBD1,.,TGTGCCAGCAGTCTGGACAGGGGTGGGACTGAAGCTTTCTTT,CASSLDRGGTEAFF
TRBV5-6,TRBJ2-1,TRBD1,few,TGTGCCAGCAGCTTACCGGGACAGGGGTTTAATGAGCAGTTCTTC,CASSLPGQGFNEQFF
TRBV7-6,TRBJ2-2,.,.,TGTGCCAGCAGCCCCCGCCGGGGTTCCGGGGAGCTGTTTTTT,CASSPRRGSGELFF
TRBV7-2,TRBJ2-2,.,.,TGTGCCAGCAGCCCAGTCACCGGGGAGCTGTTTTTT,CASSPVTGELFF
TRBV7-9,TRBJ2-7,.,few,TGTGCCCTGGGGCGGGACAGTGTGTACGAGCAGTACTTC,CALGRDSVYEQYF
TRBV6-5,TRBJ2-3,.,.,TGTGCCAGCAGTGCCACTAGCACAGATACGCAGTATTTT,CASSATSTDTQYF
TRBV9,TRBJ1-6,.,.,TGTGCCAGCAGCGTGATCGGAGACTCACCCCTCCACTTT,CASSVIGDSPLHF
TRBV7-9,TRBJ1-1,.,.,TGTGCCAGCAGCTTAAATTGGGGAGGTAGAGAGAACACTGAAGCTTTCTTT,CASSLNWGGRENTEAFF
TRBV4-3,TRBJ2-1,TRBD2,.,TGCGCCAGCAGCCAAGATTTTAGCGGGGGGGCTAGTGAGCAGTTCTTC,CASSQDFSGGASEQFF
TRBV10-3,TRBJ2-7,.,.,TGTGCCATCAGTGAAACGGGGTCCGAGCAGTACTTC,CAISETGSEQYF
TRBV2,TRBJ1-6,TRBD1,.,TGTGCCAGCAGGGCCGGGACAGTTAATTCACCCCTCCACTTT,CASRAGTVNSPLHF
TRBV5-6,TRBJ1-5,.,.,TGTGCCAGCAGCTTGGCCTCGGGTTATCAGCCCCAGCATTTT,CASSLASGYQPQHF
TRBV6-1,TRBJ1-2,TRBD1,few,TGTGCCAGCAGGACAGGGCCCTGGTCTGGCTACACCTTC,CASRTGPWSGYTF
TRBV5-8,TRBJ2-5,TRBD1,.,TGTGCCAGTAGCTCAACCCGCGGACAGGCGCCCCAAGAGACCCAGTACTTC,CASSSTRGQAPQETQYF
TRBV9,TRBJ2-7,TRBD2,few,TGTGCCAGCAGCCCGCGGGGGGGCGAGGTTGACGAGCAGTACTTC,CASSPRGGEVDEQYF
TRBV9,TRBJ2-7,TRBD1,few,TGTGCCAGCAGCGGAAGAGGGGGCACAGAGCAGTACTTC,CASSGRGGTEQYF
TRBV6-6,TRBJ2-7,.,.,TGTGCCAGCAGTTACAGGGACACCTACGAGCAGTACTTC,CASSYRDTYEQYF
TRBV6-5,TRBJ2-7,TRBD1,.,TGTGCCAGCAGGCCGGGACAGGGCGCCTACGAGCAGTACTTC,CASRPGQGAYEQYF
TRBV5-1,TRBJ2-7,TRBD1,.,TGCGCCAGCAGCTGGGGACAGGGGACCTACGAGCAGTACTTC,CASSWGQGTYEQYF